This T cell receptor beta chain is from a study of identifying expanded T cells in peripheral blood. Study-level points and caveats: About 1.2 clones differed between technical replicates, versus approximately 16 and 20 over time.

Trimming shortened V by 5 bases and J by 3 bases, and 19 bases separated the two germline ends. Germline CDR1 is LNHDA and CDR2 is SQIVND (reference sequence). The CDR3 is 16 residues long. Assay used: immunoSEQ multiplex PCR; TCRdb lists only in-frame clones, some missing. The sample lists over 85,000 clones, approximately 90% seen once, with approximately 14% in the top ten. As regards this clone: As yet, its antigen is unknown.

Sequenced: blood. The sequence was collected from a person aged 18-70 years in good health. The gene calls are TRBV19 and TRBJ1-1; a weak D match, TRBD1 (6 bases). CDR3 region: CASSGTRRTAHTEAFF. The CDR3 bases are TGTGCCAGTAGTGGAACAAGGAGGACAGCTCACACTGAAGCTTTCTTT.